The entry that follows covers one T cell receptor (beta chain) sequence. Its antigen remains unidentified. This sample was included in a study of identifying expanded T cells in peripheral blood. Study-wide results and limits: Over about two and four weeks, about 16 and 20 clones changed, versus around 1.1 between replicates. Variance in clone template counts between roughly two-week samples significantly increased with total template count across all healthy donors.

Libraries were prepared by immunoSEQ multiplex PCR; TCRdb keeps only in-frame clonotypes and omits some of them. The sample carries 90,000 to 100,000 clones, around nine tenths recorded once. Healthy donors had no documented immune events, such as infections, while sampled. The sequence derives from a person between 18 and 75 years old in good health. Sample: blood.

CDR3: CASSSPGTENFNEQFF. The CDR3 bases are TGTGCCAGCAGCTCACCCGGGACAGAAAACTTCAATGAGCAGTTCTTC. J is TRBJ2-1 and V is TRBV5-4; 7 positions agree with TRBD1. CDR3 length equals 16 residues. The germline V gene encodes CDR1 SGHNT and CDR2 YYREEE (reference sequence). The J segment lost 6 bases and the V segment lost 3 bases, leaving 12 bases of the junction unmatched.